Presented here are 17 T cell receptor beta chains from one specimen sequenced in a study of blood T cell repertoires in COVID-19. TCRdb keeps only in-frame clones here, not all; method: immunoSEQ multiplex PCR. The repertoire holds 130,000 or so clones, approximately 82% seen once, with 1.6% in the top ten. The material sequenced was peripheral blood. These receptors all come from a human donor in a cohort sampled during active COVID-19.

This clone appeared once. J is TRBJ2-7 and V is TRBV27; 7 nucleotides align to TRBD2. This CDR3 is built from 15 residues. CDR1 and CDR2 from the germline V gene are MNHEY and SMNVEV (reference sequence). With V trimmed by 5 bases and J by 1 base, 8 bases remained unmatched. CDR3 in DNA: TGTGCCAGCAGTACGGGGACTAAGTCTTCCTACGAGCAGTACTTC. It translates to CASSTGTKSSYEQYF.

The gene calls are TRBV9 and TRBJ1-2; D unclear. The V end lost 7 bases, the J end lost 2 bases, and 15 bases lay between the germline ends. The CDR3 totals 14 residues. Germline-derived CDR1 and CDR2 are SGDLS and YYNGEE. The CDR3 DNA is TGTGCCAGCGGAAGACACCAGGAAAACTATGGCTACACCTTC. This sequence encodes CASGRHQENYGYTF.

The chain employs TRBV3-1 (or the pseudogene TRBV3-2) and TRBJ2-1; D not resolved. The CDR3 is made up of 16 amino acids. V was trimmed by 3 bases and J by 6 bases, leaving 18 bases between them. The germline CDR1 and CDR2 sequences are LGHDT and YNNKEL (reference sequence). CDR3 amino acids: CASSHLLSATRNEQFF. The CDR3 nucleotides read TGTGCCAGCAGCCATCTCCTATCCGCCACCCGCAATGAGCAGTTCTTC.

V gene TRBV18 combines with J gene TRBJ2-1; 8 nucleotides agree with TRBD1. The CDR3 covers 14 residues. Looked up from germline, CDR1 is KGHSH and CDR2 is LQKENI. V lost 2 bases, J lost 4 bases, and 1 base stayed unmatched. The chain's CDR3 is CASSPGTGYNEQFF. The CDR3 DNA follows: TGTGCCAGCTCACCAGGGACAGGTTACAATGAGCAGTTCTTC. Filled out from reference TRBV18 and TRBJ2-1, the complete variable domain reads NAGVMQNPRHLVRRRGQEARLRCSPMKGHSHVYWYRQLPEEGLKFMVYLQKENIIDESGMPKERFSAEFPKEGPSILRIQQVVRGDSAAYFCASSPGTGYNEQFFGPGTRLTVL.

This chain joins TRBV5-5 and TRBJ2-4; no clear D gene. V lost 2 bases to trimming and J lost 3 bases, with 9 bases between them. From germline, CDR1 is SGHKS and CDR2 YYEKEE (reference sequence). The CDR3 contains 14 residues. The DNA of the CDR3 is TGTGCCAGCAGCTTCTCCGGAGTCAAAAACATTCAGTACTTC. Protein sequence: CASSFSGVKNIQYF.

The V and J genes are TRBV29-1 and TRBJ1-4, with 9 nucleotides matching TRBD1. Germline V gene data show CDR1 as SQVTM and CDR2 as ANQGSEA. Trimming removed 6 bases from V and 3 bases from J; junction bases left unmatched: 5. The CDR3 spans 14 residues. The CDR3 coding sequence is TGCAGCGTCCCGGGACAGGGTGCTAATGAAAAACTGTTTTTT. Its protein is CSVPGQGANEKLFF.

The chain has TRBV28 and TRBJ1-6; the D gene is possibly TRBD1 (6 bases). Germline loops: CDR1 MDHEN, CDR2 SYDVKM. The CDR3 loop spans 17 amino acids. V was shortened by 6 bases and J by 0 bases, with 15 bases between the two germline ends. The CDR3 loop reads CASSYRDLSSYNSPLHF. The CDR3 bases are TGTGCCAGCAGCTACAGGGACCTAAGCTCCTATAATTCACCCCTCCACTTT.

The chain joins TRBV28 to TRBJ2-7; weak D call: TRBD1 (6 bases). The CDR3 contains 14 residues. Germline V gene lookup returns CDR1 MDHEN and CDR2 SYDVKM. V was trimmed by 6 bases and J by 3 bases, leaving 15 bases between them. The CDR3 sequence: CASSNTGPLYEQYF. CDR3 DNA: TGTGCCAGCAGCAATACAGGGCCCCTCTACGAGCAGTACTTC.

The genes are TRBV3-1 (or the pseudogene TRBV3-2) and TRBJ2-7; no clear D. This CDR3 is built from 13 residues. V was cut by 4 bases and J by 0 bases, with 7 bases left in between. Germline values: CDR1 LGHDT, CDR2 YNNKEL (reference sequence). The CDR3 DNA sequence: TGTGCCAGCAGCCCTTCCTCCTCCTACGAGCAGTACTTC. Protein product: CASSPSSSYEQYF.

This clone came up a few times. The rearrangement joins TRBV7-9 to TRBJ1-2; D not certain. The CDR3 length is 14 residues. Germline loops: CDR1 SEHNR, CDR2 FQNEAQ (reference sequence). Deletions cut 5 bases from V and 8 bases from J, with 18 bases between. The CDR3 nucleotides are TGTGCCAGCAGCCGCGAAGTCAGGCCCCCGGGCTACACCTTC. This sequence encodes CASSREVRPPGYTF.

The CDR3 region has the DNA TGTGCCAGCAGTACTCGACAGGGACGGGAGACCCAGTACTTC. It is translated as CASSTRQGRETQYF. V usage is TRBV28 and J usage is TRBJ2-5, with TRBD1 matching over 7 bases. Unmatched junction bases numbered 8, after V lost 5 bases and J lost 5 bases. CDR3 length: 14 residues. CDR1 and CDR2 (germline): MDHEN, SYDVKM.

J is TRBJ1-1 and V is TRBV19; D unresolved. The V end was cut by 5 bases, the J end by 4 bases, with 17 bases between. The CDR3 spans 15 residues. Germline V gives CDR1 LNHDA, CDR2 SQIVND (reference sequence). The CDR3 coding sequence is TGTGCCAGTAGTGTAACTCAATATTCGGGCACTGAAGCTTTCTTT. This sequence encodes CASSVTQYSGTEAFF.

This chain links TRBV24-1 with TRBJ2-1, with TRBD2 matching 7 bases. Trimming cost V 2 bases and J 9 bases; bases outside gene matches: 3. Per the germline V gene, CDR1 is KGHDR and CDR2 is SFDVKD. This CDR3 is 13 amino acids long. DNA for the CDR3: TGTGCCACCAGTGATTCCGGGAGGAGTGAGCAGTTCTTC. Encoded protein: CATSDSGRSEQFF.

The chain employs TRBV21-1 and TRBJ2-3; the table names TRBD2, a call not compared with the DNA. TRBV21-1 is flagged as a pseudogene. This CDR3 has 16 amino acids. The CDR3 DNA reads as TGTGCCAGCAGCAAAGCGACAGCGGGGGACACAGATACGCAGTATTTT. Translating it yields CASSKATAGDTDTQYF.

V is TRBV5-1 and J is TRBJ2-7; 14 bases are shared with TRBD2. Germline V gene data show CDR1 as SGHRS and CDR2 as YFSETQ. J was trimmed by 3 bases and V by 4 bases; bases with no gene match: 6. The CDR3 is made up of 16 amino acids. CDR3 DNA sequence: TGCGCCAGCAGCCCGGGACTAGCGGGAGTATTCTACGAGCAGTACTTC. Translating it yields CASSPGLAGVFYEQYF.

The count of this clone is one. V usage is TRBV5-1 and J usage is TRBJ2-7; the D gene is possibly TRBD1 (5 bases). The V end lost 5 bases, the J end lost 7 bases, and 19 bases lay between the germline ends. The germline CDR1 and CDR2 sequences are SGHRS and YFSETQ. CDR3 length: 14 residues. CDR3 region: CASSSQGGYMEQYF. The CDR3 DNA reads TGCGCCAGCAGTTCTCAGGGCGGTTATATGGAGCAGTACTTC.

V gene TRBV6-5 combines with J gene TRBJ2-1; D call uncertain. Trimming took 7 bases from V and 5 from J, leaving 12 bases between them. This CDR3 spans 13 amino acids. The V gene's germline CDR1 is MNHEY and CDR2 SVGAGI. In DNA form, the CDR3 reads TGTGCCAGCATTAGTAGGAGTGACAATGAGCAGTTCTTC. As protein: CASISRSDNEQFF.